The clone carrying this T cell receptor beta chain is a singleton in its sample. Its matching antigen is unknown. The V gene's germline CDR1 is SGHRS and CDR2 YFSETQ. The CDR3 has 15 amino acids. V was pared by 3 bases and J by 5 bases, with 15 bases between. This sample is drawn from a study of cytomegalovirus exposure and HLA in healthy donors. Study-wide background: It was reported in a later analysis that the same platform had been used for the 120 or so validation repertoires as for the 666 first-cohort repertoires.

The table came from immunoSEQ multiplex PCR; TCRdb's copy has only in-frame clones and leaves some out. This sample has a few hundred thousand clones; more than 75% occur once, and the top ten carry 9.5% to 15%. General observations from the study: The classifier reportedly diagnosed cytomegalovirus status with high specificity and sensitivity. Cytomegalovirus-associated status was assigned to 164 TCR beta chains.

This TCR came from a young man in good health and CMV-seropositive. The sequenced material came from PBMCs. The V call is TRBV5-1, the J call TRBJ2-1; D possibly uses TRBD1 or TRBD2 (6 bases each). The CDR3 loop is CASSWGARSDNEQFF. CDR3 nucleotides: TGCGCCAGCAGCTGGGGGGCGCGGTCCGACAATGAGCAGTTCTTC.